What follows are 19 T cell receptor beta chains derived from one specimen sequenced in a study of blood T cell repertoires in COVID-19. Profiling relied on immunoSEQ multiplex PCR, and the TCRdb table lists in-frame clones only, not all of them. The table has roughly 85,000 clones, 70% to 90% seen once. Specimen: peripheral blood. These receptors originate from a man in his forties or fifties with active or convalescent COVID-19.

V and J are TRBV4-3 and TRBJ2-1; a possible D gene is TRBD1 (7 bases). CDR1 is LGHNA, CDR2 YSLEER, per germline. V dropped 4 bases and J dropped 9 bases, with 22 bases sitting between them. There are 16 residues in the CDR3. In DNA, the CDR3 is TGCGCCAGCAGCCGTAACTCAGGGGGGATAGGCAGTGAGCAGTTCTTC. Protein sequence: CASSRNSGGIGSEQFF.

The chain couples TRBV5-1 to TRBJ2-7, with 10 bases that match TRBD2. The V segment lost 4 bases and the J segment 2 bases; nucleotides outside the gene matches: 6. Germline assignment: CDR1 SGHRS and CDR2 YFSETQ. The CDR3 extends over 15 amino acids. CDR3 sequence (DNA): TGCGCCAGCAGCGAGACTAGCGGGTTTACCTACGAGCAGTACTTC. Translation gives CASSETSGFTYEQYF. Looking up the rest from reference TRBV5-1 and TRBJ2-7 gives the full variable domain: KAGVTQTPRYLIKTRGQQVTLSCSPISGHRSVSWYQQTPGQGLQFLFEYFSETQRNKGNFPGRFSGRQFSNSRSEMNVSTLELGDSALYLCASSETSGFTYEQYFGPGTRLTVT.

The V gene is TRBV19, the J gene TRBJ2-5; a possible D gene is TRBD1 (6 bases). Germline values: CDR1 LNHDA, CDR2 SQIVND (reference sequence). The CDR3 sequence is 15 residues long. Trimming shortened V by 5 bases and J by 2 bases, and 15 bases separated the two germline ends. The CDR3 sequence: CASSFSTGSQETQYF. Written as DNA, the CDR3 is TGTGCCAGTAGTTTTTCGACAGGATCACAAGAGACCCAGTACTTC.

The chain is built from TRBV7-9 and TRBJ2-1; D unclear. CDR1 is SEHNR, CDR2 FQNEAQ, per germline (reference sequence). The CDR3 is made up of 11 amino acids. Trimming stripped 4 bases from V and 6 bases from J, with 4 bases between. CDR3 loop: CASSSGNEQFF. The CDR3 nucleotides are TGTGCCAGCAGCTCAGGCAATGAGCAGTTCTTC.

CDR3 in amino acids: CASSVGGTRNTGELFF. The DNA of the CDR3 is TGTGCCAGCAGCGTAGGAGGCACCCGGAACACCGGGGAGCTGTTTTTT. V and J are TRBV9 and TRBJ2-2; no clear D gene. CDR1 and CDR2 (germline): SGDLS, YYNGEE. The CDR3 is made up of 16 amino acids. Between the trimmed V and J ends, which lost 0 bases and 1 base, there was a span of 10 bases.

The chain combines TRBV7-8 with TRBJ2-3; 10 positions match TRBD2. CDR1 is SGHVS, CDR2 FQNEAQ, per germline. The trim removed 1 base at V and 0 bases at J, leaving 4 bases unmatched. The CDR3 is 17 residues long. This chain's CDR3 is CASSLEPSGGSTDTQYF. The CDR3 coding sequence is TGTGCCAGCAGCTTAGAGCCTAGCGGGGGAAGCACAGATACGCAGTATTTT.

The chain recombines TRBV21-1 with TRBJ2-7; the table's D call, TRBD2, has no DNA check behind it. TRBV21-1 is a pseudogene. CDR3 length: 16 amino acids. The CDR3: CASKAGRDPRSYEQYF. Here the CDR3 DNA reads TGTGCCAGCAAAGCTGGGCGGGACCCGCGATCCTACGAGCAGTACTTC.

This clone was detected once. The CDR3 loop reads CASSSGTSGRAAQYF. In DNA form, the CDR3 reads TGTGCCAGTAGTTCCGGGACTAGCGGGAGGGCCGCCCAGTACTTC. The chain uses TRBV19 and TRBJ2-5, with TRBD2 matching 16 bases. J lost 9 bases, V lost 5 bases, and 6 bases had no gene match. There are 15 residues in the CDR3. Germline CDR1 and CDR2: LNHDA and SQIVND (reference sequence).

The V gene is TRBV14, the J gene TRBJ1-3; no clear D gene. CDR3 length: 14 residues. Looked up from germline, CDR1 is SGHDN and CDR2 is FVKESK. The V end was cut by 1 base, the J end by 3 bases, with 7 bases between. The CDR3 region has the DNA TGTGCCAGCAGCCAAGTCCTTGTTGGAAACACCATATATTTT. Its translation: CASSQVLVGNTIYF.

This clone appeared a single time. The rearrangement uses TRBV28 and TRBJ1-1; no definite D call. Germline CDR1 MDHEN, CDR2 SYDVKM. V lost 1 base and J lost 1, with 13 bases in between. The CDR3 is 16 residues long. The CDR3 sequence: CASSLLGVGRNTEAFF. The CDR3 bases are TGTGCCAGCAGTTTATTAGGTGTGGGGAGGAACACTGAAGCTTTCTTT.

The genes are TRBV29-1 and TRBJ2-7; D is unclear. V lost 1 base and J lost 6, with 7 bases in between. CDR1 is SQVTM and CDR2 is ANQGSEA in the germline V gene. The CDR3 contains 11 residues. The CDR3 DNA reads as TGCAGCGTTGAAGGGGCGCGCGAGCAGTACTTC. It specifies CSVEGAREQYF.

The chain employs TRBV10-3 and TRBJ2-7; weak D call: TRBD1 (5 bases). The CDR3 has 11 amino acids. Germline CDR1 ENHRY, CDR2 SYGVKD. Trimming removed 6 bases from V and 4 bases from J, with 7 bases in between. The CDR3 region has the DNA TGTGCCATCAGGGACACTTACGAGCAGTACTTC. Amino acids: CAIRDTYEQYF.

V usage is TRBV28 and J usage is TRBJ1-3, with TRBD1 matching over 10 bases. CDR1 and CDR2 from the germline V gene are MDHEN and SYDVKM. J lost 4 bases, V lost 4 bases, and 7 bases had no gene match. The CDR3 runs 16 residues. Written as DNA, the CDR3 is TGTGCCAGCAGTTCGGGGGGACAGGGGTACGGAAACACCATATATTTT. This encodes CASSSGGQGYGNTIYF. Full variable domain (rest looked up from reference TRBV28 and TRBJ1-3): DVKVTQSSRYLVKRTGEKVFLECVQDMDHENMFWYRQDPGLGLRLIYFSYDVKMKEKGDIPEGYSVSREKKERFSLILESASTNQTSMYLCASSSGGQGYGNTIYFGEGSWLTVV.

This sequence joins TRBV5-1 and TRBJ2-1; TRBD2 is a possible D gene (5 bases). The CDR3 covers 15 residues. V lost 2 bases and J 3 bases, leaving 12 bases between the germline ends. CDR1 and CDR2 (germline): SGHRS, YFSETQ. This chain's CDR3 is CASSFSPGNYNEQFF. The CDR3, as DNA: TGCGCCAGCAGCTTTTCCCCGGGGAACTACAATGAGCAGTTCTTC.

The chain recombines TRBV30 with TRBJ2-3; 14 nucleotides align to TRBD2. Germline V lookup: CDR1 GTSNPN, CDR2 SVGIG (reference sequence). The CDR3 consists of 11 residues. V gave up 5 bases and J gave up 13 bases; unmatched junction bases: 2. The CDR3 bases are TGTGCCTGGGAGACTAGCGGGAGGGAGTATTTT. Translating it yields CAWETSGREYF.

This sequence joins TRBV7-8 and TRBJ2-7; TRBD2 matches 9 bases. Trimming cost V 3 bases and J 5 bases; bases outside gene matches: 8. Germline V gives CDR1 SGHVS, CDR2 FQNEAQ. The CDR3 runs 15 residues. This CDR3 reads CASSFRASGNNEQYF. The CDR3 coding sequence is TGTGCCAGCAGCTTTAGGGCTAGCGGGAACAACGAGCAGTACTTC.

This clone is labeled as medium-sized. V usage is TRBV28 and J usage is TRBJ1-1, with D perhaps TRBD1 (5 bases). The CDR3 is 16 amino acids. Trimming took 5 bases from V and 4 from J, leaving 20 bases between them. Germline values: CDR1 MDHEN, CDR2 SYDVKM. The CDR3 nucleotides read TGTGCCAGCAGTACCCCCCAGGGCGGACGGCTCACTGAAGCTTTCTTT. This encodes CASSTPQGGRLTEAFF.

The rearrangement uses TRBV5-4 and TRBJ2-1; the match to TRBD1 covers 7 bases. Germline values: CDR1 SGHNT, CDR2 YYREEE (reference sequence). V was pared by 9 bases and J by 8 bases, with 14 bases of the junction left unmatched. The CDR3 sequence is 14 residues long. In nucleotides, the CDR3 is TGTGCCACCTGGGGAAGGACAGGCGGCGATGAGCAGTTCTTC. Protein sequence: CATWGRTGGDEQFF.

This clone occurred once. The chain recombines TRBV6-5 with TRBJ2-5; 10 bases map to TRBD1. The CDR3 has 15 amino acids. Losses at the gene ends were 0 bases for V and 5 bases for J; bases not matched to a gene: 3. Germline CDR1 reads MNHEY; CDR2 reads SVGAGI. The CDR3 nucleotides read TGTGCCAGCAGTTACTCGGACAGGGGGTGGGAGACCCAGTACTTC. Encoded protein: CASSYSDRGWETQYF.